This is a list of T cell receptor beta chains from one sample in a study of cytomegalovirus exposure and HLA in healthy donors. TCRdb's table, derived via immunoSEQ multiplex PCR, lists solely in-frame clones and lacks some. The sample carries 95,000 to 100,000 clones, 76% recorded once. The sequencing input was PBMCs. The receptors come from a man aged 35-49 years in good health and CMV-seronegative. Each CDR3 is given with its conserved first and last residue.

TRBV4-1	TRBJ2-5	CASSQRQGAQETQYF
TRBV10-1	TRBJ1-6	CASSGRTGESPLHF
TRBV28	TRBJ2-7	CASSSPWTGIVEQYF
TRBV9	TRBJ2-1	CASSVGGGVGQSEQFF
TRBV5-1	TRBJ1-1	CASSSGQNTEAFF
TRBV2	TRBJ2-7	CASSDQGYYEQYF
TRBV27	TRBJ1-5	CASRVREGLGNQPQHF
TRBV28	TRBJ1-2	CASLQGPVNYGYTF
TRBV4-3	TRBJ1-5	CASSQALGVSQPQHF
TRBV9	TRBJ2-2	CASSARLASGDTGELFF
TRBV11-2	TRBJ1-5	CASSLTGSRRPQHF
TRBV11-3	TRBJ1-2	CASSNQGYGYTF
TRBV6-6	TRBJ2-7	CASTRGLSYEQHF
TRBV23-1	TRBJ1-1	CASEGGLMNTEAFF